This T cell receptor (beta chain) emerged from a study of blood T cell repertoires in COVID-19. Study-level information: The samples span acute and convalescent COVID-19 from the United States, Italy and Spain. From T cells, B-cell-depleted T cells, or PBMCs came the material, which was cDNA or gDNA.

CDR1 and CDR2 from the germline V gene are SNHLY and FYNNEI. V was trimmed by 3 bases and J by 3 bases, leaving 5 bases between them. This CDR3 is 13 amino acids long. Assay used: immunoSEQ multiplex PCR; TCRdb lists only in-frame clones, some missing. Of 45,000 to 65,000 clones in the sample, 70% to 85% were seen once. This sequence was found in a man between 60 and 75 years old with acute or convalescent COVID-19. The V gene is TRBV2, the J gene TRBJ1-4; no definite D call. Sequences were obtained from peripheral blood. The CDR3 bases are TGTGCCAGCAGTGACCGGGCTAATGAAAAACTGTTTTTT. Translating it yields CASSDRANEKLFF.